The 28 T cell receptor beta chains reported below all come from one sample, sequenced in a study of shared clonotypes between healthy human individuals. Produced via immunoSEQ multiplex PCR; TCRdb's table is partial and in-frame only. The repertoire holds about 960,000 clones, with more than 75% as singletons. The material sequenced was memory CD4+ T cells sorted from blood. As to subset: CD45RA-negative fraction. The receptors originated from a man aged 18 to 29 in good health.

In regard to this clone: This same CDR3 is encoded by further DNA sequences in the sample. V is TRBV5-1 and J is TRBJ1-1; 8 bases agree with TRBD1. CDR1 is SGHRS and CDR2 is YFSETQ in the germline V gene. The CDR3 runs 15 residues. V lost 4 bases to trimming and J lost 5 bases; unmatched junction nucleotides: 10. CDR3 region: CASSPGQGEGTEAFF. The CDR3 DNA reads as TGCGCCAGCAGCCCAGGACAGGGAGAGGGGACTGAAGCTTTCTTT. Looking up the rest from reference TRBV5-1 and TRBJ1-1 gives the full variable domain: KAGVTQTPRYLIKTRGQQVTLSCSPISGHRSVSWYQQTPGQGLQFLFEYFSETQRNKGNFPGRFSGRQFSNSRSEMNVSTLELGDSALYLCASSPGQGEGTEAFFGQGTRLTVV.

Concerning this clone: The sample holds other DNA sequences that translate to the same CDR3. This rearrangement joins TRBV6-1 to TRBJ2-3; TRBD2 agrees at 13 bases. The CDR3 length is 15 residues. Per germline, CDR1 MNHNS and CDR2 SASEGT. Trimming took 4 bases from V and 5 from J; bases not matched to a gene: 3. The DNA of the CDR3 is TGTGCCAGCAGTGTGACTAGCGGGGGGTTAGATACGCAGTATTTT. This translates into CASSVTSGGLDTQYF.

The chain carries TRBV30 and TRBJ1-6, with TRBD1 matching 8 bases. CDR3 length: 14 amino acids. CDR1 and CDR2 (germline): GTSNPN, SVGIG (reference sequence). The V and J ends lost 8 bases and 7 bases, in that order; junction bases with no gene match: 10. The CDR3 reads CATTTGDGNSPLHF. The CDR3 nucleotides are TGTGCCACAACGACAGGGGACGGGAATTCACCCCTCCACTTT.

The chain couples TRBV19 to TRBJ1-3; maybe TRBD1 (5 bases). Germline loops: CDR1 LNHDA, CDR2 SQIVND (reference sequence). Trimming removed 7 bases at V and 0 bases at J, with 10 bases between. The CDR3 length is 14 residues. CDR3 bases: TGTGCCAGTATCAGGGCGGGCTCTGGAAACACCATATATTTT. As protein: CASIRAGSGNTIYF. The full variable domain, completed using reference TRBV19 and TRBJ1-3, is DGGITQSPKYLFRKEGQNVTLSCEQNLNHDAMYWYRQDPGQGLRLIYYSQIVNDFQKGDIAEGYSVSREKKESFPLTVTSAQKNPTAFYLCASIRAGSGNTIYFGEGSWLTVV.

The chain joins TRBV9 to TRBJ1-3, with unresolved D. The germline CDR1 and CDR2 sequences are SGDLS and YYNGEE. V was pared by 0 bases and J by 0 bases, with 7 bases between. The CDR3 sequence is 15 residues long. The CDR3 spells CASSVGSHSGNTIYF. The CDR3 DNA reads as TGTGCCAGCAGCGTAGGGAGCCACTCTGGAAACACCATATATTTT.

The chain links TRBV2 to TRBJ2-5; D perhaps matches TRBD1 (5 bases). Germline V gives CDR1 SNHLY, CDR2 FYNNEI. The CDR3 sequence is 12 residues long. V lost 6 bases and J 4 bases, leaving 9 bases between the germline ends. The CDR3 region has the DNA TGTGCCAGCAGGGACACGGGAGAGACCCAGTACTTC. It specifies CASRDTGETQYF.

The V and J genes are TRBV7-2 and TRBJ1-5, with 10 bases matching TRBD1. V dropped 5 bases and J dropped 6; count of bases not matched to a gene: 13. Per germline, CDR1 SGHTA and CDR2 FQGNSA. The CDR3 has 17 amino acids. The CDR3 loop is CASSAYFGTGDFQPQHF. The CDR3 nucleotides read TGTGCCAGCAGCGCCTACTTCGGGACAGGGGATTTTCAGCCCCAGCATTTT.

CDR3 bases: TGTGCCATCAGTGGACTAGCGGGAGGACAGACCCAGTACTTC. It codes for CAISGLAGGQTQYF. This sequence joins TRBV10-3 and TRBJ2-5; 13 nucleotides match TRBD2. The trim removed 4 bases at V and 6 bases at J, leaving 2 bases unmatched. CDR1 ENHRY and CDR2 SYGVKD come from the germline V gene. CDR3 length equals 14 residues.

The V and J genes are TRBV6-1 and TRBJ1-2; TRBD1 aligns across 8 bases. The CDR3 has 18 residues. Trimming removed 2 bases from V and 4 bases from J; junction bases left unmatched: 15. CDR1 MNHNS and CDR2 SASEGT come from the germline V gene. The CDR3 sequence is CASSEKGQGGWAIYGYTF. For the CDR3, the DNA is TGTGCCAGCAGTGAAAAAGGACAGGGCGGTTGGGCTATCTATGGCTACACCTTC.

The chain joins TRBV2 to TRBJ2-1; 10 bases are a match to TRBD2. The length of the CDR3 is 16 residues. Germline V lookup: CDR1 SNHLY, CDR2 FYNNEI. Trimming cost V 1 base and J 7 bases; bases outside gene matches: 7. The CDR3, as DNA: TGTGCCAGCAGTGAAGAATCTAGCGGGAGAGGTAATGAGCAGTTCTTC. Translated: CASSEESSGRGNEQFF. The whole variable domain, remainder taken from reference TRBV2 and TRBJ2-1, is EPEVTQTPSHQVTQMGQEVILRCVPISNHLYFYWYRQILGQKVEFLVSFYNNEISEKSEIFDDQFSVERPDGSNFTLKIRSTKLEDSAMYFCASSEESSGRGNEQFFGPGTRLTVL.

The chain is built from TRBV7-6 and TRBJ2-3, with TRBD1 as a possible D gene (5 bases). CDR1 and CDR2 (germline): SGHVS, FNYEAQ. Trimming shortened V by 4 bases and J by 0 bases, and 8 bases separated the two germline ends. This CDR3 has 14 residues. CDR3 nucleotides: TGTGCCAGCAGCTCGACAGTTAGCACAGATACGCAGTATTTT. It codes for CASSSTVSTDTQYF.

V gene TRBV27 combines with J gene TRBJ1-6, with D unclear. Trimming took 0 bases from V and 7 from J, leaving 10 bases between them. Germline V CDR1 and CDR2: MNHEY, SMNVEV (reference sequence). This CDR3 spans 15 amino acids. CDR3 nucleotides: TGTGCCAGCAGTTTATCGATGGCGGGGAATTCACCCCTCCACTTT. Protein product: CASSLSMAGNSPLHF.

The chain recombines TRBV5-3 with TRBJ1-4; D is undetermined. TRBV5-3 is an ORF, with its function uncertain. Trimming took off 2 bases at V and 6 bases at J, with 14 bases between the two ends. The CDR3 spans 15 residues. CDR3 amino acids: CARSLVCQLHEKLFF. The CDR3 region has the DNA TGTGCCAGAAGCTTAGTCTGTCAGCTCCATGAAAAACTGTTTTTT.

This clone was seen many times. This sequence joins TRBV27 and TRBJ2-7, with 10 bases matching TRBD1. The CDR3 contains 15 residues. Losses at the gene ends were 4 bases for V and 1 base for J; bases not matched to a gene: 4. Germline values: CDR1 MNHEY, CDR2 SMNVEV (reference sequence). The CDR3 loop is CASSSWTGGSYEQYF. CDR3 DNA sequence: TGTGCCAGCAGTTCTTGGACAGGGGGGTCCTACGAGCAGTACTTC.

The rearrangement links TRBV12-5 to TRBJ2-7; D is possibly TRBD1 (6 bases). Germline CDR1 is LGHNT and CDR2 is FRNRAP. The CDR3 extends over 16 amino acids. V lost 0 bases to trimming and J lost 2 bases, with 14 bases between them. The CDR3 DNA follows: TGTGCTAGTGGTTTGGTACTGGAGCAGGGGACCTACGAGCAGTACTTC. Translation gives CASGLVLEQGTYEQYF.

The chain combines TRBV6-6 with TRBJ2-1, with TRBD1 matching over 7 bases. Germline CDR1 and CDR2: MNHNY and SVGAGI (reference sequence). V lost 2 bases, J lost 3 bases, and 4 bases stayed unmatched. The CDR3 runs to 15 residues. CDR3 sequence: CASSYRGGVYNEQFF. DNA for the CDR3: TGTGCCAGCAGTTACAGAGGGGGCGTCTACAATGAGCAGTTCTTC.

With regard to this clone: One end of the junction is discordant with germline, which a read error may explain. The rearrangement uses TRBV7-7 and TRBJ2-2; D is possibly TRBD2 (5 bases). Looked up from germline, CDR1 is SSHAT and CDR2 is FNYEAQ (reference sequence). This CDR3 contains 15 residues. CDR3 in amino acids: CASSRERSGTGELFF. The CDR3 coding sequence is TGTGCTAGCAGCCGAGAGCGGTCGGGCACCGGGGAGCTGTTTTTT.

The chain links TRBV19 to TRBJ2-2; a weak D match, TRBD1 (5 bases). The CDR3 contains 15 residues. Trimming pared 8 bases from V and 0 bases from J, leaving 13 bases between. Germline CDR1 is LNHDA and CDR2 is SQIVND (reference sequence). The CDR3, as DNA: TGTGCCAGTGGTCTGGGGCGGACGAACACCGGGGAGCTGTTTTTT. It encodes CASGLGRTNTGELFF.

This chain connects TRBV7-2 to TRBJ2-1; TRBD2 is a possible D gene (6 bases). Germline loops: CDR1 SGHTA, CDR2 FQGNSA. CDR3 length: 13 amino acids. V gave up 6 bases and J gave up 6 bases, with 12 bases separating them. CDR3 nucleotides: TGTGCCAGCAGACGGGCCGGGGGCAATGAGCAGTTCTTC. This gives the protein CASRRAGGNEQFF.

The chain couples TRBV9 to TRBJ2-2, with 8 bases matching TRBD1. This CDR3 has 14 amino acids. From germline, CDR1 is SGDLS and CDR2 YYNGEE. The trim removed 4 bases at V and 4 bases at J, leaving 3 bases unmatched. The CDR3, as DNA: TGTGCCAGCAGCCCCCAGGGGGCCACCGGGGAGCTGTTTTTT. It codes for CASSPQGATGELFF.

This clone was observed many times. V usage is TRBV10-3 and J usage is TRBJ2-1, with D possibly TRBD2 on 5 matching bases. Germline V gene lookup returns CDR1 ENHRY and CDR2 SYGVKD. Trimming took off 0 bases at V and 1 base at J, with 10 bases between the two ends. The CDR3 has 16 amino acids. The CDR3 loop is CAISESGLVSYNEQFF. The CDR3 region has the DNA TGTGCCATCAGTGAGTCCGGACTGGTATCCTACAATGAGCAGTTCTTC.

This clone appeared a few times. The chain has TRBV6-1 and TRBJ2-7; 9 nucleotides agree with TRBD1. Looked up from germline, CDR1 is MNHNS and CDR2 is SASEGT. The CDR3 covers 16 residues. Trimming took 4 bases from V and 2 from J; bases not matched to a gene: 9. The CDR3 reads CASSGSRQGGAYEQYF. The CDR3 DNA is TGTGCCAGCAGTGGATCGCGACAGGGGGGAGCCTACGAGCAGTACTTC.

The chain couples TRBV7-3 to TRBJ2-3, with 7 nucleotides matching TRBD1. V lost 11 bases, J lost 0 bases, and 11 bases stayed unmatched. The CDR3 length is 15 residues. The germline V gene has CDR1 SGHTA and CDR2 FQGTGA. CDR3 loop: CARYRDSHSTDTQYF. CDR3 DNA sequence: TGTGCCCGTTACAGGGACAGTCACAGCACAGATACGCAGTATTTT.

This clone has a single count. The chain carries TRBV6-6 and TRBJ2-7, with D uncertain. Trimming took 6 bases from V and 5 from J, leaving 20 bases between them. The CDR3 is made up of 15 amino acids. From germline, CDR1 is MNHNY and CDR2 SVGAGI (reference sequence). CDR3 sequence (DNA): TGTGCCAGCAGCCGCGACTGGCGGATGGCTAACGAGCAGTACTTC. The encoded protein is CASSRDWRMANEQYF.

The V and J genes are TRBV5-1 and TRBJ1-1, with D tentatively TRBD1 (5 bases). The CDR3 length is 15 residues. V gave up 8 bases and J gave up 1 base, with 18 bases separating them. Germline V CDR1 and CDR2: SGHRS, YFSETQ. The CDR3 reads CASRSRDSANTEAFF. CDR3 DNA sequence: TGCGCCAGTAGAAGTCGGGACTCCGCGAACACTGAAGCTTTCTTT. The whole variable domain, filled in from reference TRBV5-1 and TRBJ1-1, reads KAGVTQTPRYLIKTRGQQVTLSCSPISGHRSVSWYQQTPGQGLQFLFEYFSETQRNKGNFPGRFSGRQFSNSRSEMNVSTLELGDSALYLCASRSRDSANTEAFFGQGTRLTVV.

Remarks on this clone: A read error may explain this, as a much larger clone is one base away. The CDR3 sequence is CASSSTGNQPQHF. CDR3 sequence (DNA): TGTGCCAGCAGCTCGACAGGGAATCAGCCCCAGCATTTT. The chain combines TRBV7-9 with TRBJ1-5; TRBD1 matches 7 bases. The germline V gene has CDR1 SEHNR and CDR2 FQNEAQ (reference sequence). CDR3 length: 13 residues. The junction had 1 base not matched to a gene; V was cut back by 4 bases and J by 4 bases.

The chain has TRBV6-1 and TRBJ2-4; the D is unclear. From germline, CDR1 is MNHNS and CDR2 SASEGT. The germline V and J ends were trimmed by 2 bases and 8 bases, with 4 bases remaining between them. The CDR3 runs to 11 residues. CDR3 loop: CASSELDIQYF. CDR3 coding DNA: TGTGCCAGCAGTGAACTGGACATTCAGTACTTC.

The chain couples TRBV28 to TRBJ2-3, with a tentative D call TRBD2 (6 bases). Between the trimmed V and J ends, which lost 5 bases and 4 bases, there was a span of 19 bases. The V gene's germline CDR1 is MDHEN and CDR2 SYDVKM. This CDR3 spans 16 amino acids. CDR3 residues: CASSPSRGGLADTQYF. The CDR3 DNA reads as TGTGCCAGCAGTCCCTCGCGAGGAGGGTTAGCAGATACGCAGTATTTT.